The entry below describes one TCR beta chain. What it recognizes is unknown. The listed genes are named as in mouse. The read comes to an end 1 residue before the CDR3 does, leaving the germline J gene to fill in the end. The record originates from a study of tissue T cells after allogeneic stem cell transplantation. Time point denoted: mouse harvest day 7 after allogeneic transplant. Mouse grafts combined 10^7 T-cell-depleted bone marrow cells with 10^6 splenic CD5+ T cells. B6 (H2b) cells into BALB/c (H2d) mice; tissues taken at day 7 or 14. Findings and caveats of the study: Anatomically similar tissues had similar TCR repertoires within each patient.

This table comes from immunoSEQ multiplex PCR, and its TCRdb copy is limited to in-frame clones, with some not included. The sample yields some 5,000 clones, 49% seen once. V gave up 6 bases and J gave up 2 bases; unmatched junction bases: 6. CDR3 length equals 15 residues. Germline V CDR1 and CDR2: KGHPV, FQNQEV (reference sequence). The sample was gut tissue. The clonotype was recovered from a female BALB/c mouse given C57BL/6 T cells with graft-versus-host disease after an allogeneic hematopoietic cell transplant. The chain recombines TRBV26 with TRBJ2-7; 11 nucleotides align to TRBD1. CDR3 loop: CASSHPGQGAYEQYF. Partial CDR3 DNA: TGTGCCAGCAGCCACCCGGGACAGGGGGCCTATGAACAGTAC.